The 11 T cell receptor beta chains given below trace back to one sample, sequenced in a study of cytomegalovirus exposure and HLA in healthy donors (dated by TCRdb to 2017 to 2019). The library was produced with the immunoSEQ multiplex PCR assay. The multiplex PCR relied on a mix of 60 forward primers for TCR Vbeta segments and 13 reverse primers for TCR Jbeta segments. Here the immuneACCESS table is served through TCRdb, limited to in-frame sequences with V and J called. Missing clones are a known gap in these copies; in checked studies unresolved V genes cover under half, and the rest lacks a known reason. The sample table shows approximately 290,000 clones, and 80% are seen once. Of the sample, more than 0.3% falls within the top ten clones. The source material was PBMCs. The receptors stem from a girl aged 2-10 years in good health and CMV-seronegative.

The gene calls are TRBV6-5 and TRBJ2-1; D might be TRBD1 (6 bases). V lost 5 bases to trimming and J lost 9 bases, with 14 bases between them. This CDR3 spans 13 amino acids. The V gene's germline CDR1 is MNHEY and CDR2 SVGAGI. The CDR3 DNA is TGTGCCAGCAGTGCCAGTTCCAGGGGTGAGCAGTTCTTC. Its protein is CASSASSRGEQFF.

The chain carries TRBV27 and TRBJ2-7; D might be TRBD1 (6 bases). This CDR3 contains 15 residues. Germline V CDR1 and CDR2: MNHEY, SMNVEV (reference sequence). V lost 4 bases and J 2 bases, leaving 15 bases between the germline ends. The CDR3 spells CASSSYRDGAYEQYF. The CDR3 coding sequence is TGTGCCAGCAGTTCCTACAGGGACGGGGCCTACGAGCAGTACTTC.

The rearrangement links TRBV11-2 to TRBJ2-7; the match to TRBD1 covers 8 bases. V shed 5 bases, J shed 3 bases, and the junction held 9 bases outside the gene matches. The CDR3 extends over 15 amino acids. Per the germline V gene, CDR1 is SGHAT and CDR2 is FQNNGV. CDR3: CASSVNRDRIYEQYF. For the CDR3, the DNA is TGTGCCAGCAGCGTTAACCGGGACAGGATCTACGAGCAGTACTTC.

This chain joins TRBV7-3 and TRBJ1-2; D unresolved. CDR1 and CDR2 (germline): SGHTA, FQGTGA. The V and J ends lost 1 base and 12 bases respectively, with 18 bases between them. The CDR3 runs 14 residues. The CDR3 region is CASSLNQVDGHHTF. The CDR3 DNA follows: TGTGCCAGCAGCTTAAATCAAGTAGATGGTCACCACACCTTC.

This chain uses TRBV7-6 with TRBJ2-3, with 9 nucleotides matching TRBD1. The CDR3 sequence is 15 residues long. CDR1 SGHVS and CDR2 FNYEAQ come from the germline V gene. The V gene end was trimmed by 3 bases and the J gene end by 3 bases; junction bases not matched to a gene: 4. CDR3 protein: CASSFTGGVTDTQYF. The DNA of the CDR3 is TGTGCCAGCAGCTTTACAGGGGGCGTAACAGATACGCAGTATTTT.

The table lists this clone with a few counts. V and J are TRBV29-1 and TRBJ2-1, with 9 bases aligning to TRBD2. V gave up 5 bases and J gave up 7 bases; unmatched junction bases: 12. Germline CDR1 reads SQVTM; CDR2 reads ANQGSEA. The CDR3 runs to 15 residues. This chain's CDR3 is CSVISGAGGWNEQFF. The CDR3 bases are TGCAGCGTTATAAGCGGAGCGGGAGGCTGGAATGAGCAGTTCTTC.

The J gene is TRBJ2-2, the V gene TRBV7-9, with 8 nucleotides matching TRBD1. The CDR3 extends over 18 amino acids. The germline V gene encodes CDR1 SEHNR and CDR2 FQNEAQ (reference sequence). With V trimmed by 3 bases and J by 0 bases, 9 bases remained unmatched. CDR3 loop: CASSFQGALSSNTGELFF. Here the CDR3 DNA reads TGTGCCAGCAGCTTCCAGGGGGCGCTTAGTTCGAACACCGGGGAGCTGTTTTTT.

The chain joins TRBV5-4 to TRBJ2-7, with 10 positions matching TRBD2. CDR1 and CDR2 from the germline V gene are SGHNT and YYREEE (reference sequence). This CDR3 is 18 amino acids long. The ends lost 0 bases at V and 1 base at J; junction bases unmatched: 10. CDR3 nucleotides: TGTGCCAGCAGCTTGGTGAGTGGCCCTAGCGGGGGTTCCTACGAGCAGTACTTC. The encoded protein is CASSLVSGPSGGSYEQYF.

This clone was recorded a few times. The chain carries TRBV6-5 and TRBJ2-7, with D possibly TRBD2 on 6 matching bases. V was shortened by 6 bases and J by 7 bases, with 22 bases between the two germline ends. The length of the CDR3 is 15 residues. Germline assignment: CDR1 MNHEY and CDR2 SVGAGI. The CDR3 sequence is CASRDRLRDGGEQYF. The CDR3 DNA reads TGTGCCAGCAGGGACCGTTTGAGGGACGGAGGGGAGCAGTACTTC.

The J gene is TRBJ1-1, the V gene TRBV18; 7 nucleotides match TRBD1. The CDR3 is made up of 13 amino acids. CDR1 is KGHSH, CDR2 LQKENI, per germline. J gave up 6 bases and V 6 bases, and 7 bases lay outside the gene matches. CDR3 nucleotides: TGTGCCAGCTCGCCGGGACAGAAGCCTGAAGCTTTCTTT. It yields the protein CASSPGQKPEAFF.

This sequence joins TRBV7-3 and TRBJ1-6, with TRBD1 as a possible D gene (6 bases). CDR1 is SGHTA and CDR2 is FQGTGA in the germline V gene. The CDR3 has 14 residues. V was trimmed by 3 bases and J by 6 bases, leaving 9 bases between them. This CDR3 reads CASSFQGTNSPLHF. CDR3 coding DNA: TGTGCCAGCAGCTTTCAGGGGACTAATTCACCCCTCCACTTT.